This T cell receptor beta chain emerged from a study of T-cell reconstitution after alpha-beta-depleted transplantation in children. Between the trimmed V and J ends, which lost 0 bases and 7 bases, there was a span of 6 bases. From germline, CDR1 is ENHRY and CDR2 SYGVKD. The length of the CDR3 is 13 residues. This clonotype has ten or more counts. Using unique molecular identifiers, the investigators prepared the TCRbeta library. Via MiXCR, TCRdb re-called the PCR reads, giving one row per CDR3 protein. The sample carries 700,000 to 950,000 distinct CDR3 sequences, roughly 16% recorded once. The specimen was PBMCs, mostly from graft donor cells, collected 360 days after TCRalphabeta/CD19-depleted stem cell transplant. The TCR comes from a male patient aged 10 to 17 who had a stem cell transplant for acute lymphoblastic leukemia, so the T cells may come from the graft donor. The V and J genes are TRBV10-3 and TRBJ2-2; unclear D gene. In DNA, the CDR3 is TGTGCCATCAGTGAGTCGATAATCGGGGAGCTGTTTTTT. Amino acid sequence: CAISESIIGELFF.